This T cell receptor beta chain was captured in a study of cytomegalovirus exposure and HLA in healthy donors. The study ran its PCR with 60 Vbeta and 13 Jbeta primers. This table comes from immunoSEQ multiplex PCR, and its TCRdb copy is limited to in-frame clones, with some not included. The sample lists some 110,000 clones; around 84% were seen once. Specimen: PBMCs. This clonotype originated in a man aged 30 to 45 in good health and CMV-seropositive.

CDR3 nucleotides: TGTGCCAGCACGTACAGGGGTTGGGGCACTGAAGCTTTCTTT. Its protein product is CASTYRGWGTEAFF. V usage is TRBV2 and J usage is TRBJ1-1, with 7 bases identical to TRBD1. Germline values: CDR1 SNHLY, CDR2 FYNNEI. J was trimmed by 4 bases and V by 7 bases; bases with no gene match: 9. The CDR3 sequence is 14 residues long.